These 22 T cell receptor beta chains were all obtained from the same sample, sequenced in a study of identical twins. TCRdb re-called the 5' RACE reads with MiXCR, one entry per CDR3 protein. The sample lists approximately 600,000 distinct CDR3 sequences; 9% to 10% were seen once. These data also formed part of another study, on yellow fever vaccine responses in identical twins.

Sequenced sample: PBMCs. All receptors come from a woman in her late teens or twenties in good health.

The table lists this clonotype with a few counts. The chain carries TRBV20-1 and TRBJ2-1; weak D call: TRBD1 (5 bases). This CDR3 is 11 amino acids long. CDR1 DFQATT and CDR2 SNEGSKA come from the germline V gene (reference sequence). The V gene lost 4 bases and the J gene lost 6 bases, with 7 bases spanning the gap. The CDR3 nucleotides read TGCAGTGCTAATAGGGGCAATGAGCAGTTCTTC. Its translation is CSANRGNEQFF.

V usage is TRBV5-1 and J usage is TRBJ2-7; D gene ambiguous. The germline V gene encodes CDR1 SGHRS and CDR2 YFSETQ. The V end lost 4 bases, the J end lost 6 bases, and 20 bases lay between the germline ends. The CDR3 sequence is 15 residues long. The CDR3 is CASSTVPGPQGEQYF. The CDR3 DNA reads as TGCGCCAGCAGCACAGTTCCGGGCCCCCAAGGCGAGCAGTACTTC.

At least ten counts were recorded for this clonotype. DNA for the CDR3: TGTGCCAGCACCCCCCGGGGACAGAGCAATCAGCCCCAGCATTTT. Protein: CASTPRGQSNQPQHF. V usage is TRBV25-1 and J usage is TRBJ1-5, with 7 bases fitting TRBD1. The CDR3 sequence is 15 residues long. CDR1 MGHDK and CDR2 SYGVNS come from the germline V gene. The V segment lost 7 bases and the J segment 1 base; nucleotides outside the gene matches: 7.

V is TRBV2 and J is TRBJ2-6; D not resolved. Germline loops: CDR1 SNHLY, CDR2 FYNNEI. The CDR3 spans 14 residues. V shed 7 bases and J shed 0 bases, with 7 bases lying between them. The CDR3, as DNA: TGTGCCAGCACCTCGTACTCTGGGGCCAACGTCCTGACTTTC. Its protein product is CASTSYSGANVLTF.

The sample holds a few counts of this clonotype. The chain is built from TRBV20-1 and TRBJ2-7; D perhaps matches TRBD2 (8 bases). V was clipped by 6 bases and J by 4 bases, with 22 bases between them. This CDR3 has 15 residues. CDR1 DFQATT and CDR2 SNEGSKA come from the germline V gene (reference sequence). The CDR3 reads CSASSRGGQIYEQYF. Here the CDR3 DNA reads TGCAGTGCCTCAAGCCGGGGGGGACAGATATACGAGCAGTACTTC.

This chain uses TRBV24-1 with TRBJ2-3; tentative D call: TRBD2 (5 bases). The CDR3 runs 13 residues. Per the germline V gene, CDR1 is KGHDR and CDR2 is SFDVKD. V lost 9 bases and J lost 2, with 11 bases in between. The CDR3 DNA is TGTGCCACCGGTTCGAGGGCCACAGATACGCAGTATTTT. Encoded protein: CATGSRATDTQYF.

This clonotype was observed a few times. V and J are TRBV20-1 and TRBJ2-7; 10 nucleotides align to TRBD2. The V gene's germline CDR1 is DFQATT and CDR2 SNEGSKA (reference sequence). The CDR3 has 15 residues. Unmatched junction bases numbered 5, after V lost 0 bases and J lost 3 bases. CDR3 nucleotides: TGCAGTGCTAGAGATTGGGGACTAGCGAGCTACGAGCAGTACTTC. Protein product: CSARDWGLASYEQYF.

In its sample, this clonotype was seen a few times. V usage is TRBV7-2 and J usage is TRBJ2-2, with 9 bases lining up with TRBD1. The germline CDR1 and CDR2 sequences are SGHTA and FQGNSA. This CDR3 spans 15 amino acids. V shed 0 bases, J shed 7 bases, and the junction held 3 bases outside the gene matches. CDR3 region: CASSLAGGQGGELFF. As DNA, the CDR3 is TGTGCCAGCAGCTTAGCGGGGGGACAGGGCGGGGAGCTGTTTTTT.

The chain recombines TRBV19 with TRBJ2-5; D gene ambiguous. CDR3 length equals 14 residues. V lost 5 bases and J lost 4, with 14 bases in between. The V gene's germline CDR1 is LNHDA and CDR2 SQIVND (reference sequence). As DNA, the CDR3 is TGTGCCAGTAGTCCGAAGTTATGGCTAGAGACCCAGTACTTC. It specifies CASSPKLWLETQYF.

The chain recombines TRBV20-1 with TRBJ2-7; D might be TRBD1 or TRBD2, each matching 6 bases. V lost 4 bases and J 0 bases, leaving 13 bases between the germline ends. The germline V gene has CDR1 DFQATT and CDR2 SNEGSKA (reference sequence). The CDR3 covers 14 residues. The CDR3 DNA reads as TGCAGTGCTAAGGGGGTAGCGGCCTCCTACGAGCAGTACTTC. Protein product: CSAKGVAASYEQYF.

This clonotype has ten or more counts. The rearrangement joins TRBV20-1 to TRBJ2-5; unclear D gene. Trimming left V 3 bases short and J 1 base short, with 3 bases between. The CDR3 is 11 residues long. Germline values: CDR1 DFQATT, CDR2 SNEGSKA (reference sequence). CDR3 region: CSASLQETQYF. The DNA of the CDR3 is TGCAGTGCTAGTCTCCAAGAGACCCAGTACTTC.

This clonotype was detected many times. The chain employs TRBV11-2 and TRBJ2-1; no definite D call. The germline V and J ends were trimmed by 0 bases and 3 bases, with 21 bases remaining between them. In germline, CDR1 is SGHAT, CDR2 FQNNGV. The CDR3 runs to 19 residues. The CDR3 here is CASSLEIIPTPSGYNEQFF. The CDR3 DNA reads TGTGCCAGCAGCTTAGAGATCATCCCTACGCCGTCGGGCTACAATGAGCAGTTCTTC.

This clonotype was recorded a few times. The CDR3 bases are TGCAGTGCTAGAGATCCCAAGGACGAACTGACATGGGGCGGCTACACCTTC. It is translated as CSARDPKDELTWGGYTF. The chain has TRBV20-1 and TRBJ1-2, with D maybe TRBD1 (5 bases). V was pared by 0 bases and J by 8 bases, with 25 bases between. Germline CDR1 and CDR2: DFQATT and SNEGSKA (reference sequence). This CDR3 has 17 amino acids.

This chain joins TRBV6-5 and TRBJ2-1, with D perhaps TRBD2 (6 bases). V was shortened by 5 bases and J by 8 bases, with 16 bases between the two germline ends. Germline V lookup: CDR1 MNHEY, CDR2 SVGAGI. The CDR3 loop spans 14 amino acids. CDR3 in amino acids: CASSVSTRVDEQFF. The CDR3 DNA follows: TGTGCCAGCAGTGTCTCGACTAGAGTGGATGAGCAGTTCTTC.

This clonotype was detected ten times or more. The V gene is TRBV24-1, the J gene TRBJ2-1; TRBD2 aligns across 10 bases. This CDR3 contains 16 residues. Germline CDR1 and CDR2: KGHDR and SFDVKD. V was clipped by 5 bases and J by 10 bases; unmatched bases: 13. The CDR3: CATSAPRSGGAPEQFF. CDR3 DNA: TGTGCCACCAGTGCCCCCCGCAGCGGGGGGGCCCCCGAGCAGTTCTTC.

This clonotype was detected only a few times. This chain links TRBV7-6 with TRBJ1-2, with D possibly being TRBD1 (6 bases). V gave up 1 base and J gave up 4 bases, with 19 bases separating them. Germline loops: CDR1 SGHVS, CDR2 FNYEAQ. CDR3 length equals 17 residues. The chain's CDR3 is CASSLGESGENRYGYTF. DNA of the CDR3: TGTGCCAGCAGCTTAGGAGAATCAGGGGAGAATCGCTATGGCTACACCTTC.

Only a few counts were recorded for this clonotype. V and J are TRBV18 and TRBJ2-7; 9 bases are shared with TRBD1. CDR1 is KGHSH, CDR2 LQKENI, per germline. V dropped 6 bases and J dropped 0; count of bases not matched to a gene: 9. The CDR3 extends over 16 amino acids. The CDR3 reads CASSLDTGGASYEQYF. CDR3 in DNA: TGTGCCAGCTCCCTGGATACAGGGGGCGCCTCCTACGAGCAGTACTTC. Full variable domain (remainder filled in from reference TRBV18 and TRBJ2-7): NAGVMQNPRHLVRRRGQEARLRCSPMKGHSHVYWYRQLPEEGLKFMVYLQKENIIDESGMPKERFSAEFPKEGPSILRIQQVVRGDSAAYFCASSLDTGGASYEQYFGPGTRLTVT.

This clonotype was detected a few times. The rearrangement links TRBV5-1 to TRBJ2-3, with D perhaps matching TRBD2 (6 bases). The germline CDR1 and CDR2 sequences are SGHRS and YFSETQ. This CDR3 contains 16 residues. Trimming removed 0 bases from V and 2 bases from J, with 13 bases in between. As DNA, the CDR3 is TGCGCCAGCAGCTTGGGACTAGGAATTTACACAGATACGCAGTATTTT. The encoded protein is CASSLGLGIYTDTQYF.

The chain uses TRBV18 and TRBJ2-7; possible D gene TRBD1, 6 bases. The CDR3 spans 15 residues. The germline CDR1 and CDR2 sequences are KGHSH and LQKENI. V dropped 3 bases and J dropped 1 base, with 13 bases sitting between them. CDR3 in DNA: TGTGCCAGCTCACCTACTCCGACAGGTTCCTACGAGCAGTACTTC. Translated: CASSPTPTGSYEQYF. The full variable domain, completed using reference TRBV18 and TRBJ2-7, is NAGVMQNPRHLVRRRGQEARLRCSPMKGHSHVYWYRQLPEEGLKFMVYLQKENIIDESGMPKERFSAEFPKEGPSILRIQQVVRGDSAAYFCASSPTPTGSYEQYFGPGTRLTVT.

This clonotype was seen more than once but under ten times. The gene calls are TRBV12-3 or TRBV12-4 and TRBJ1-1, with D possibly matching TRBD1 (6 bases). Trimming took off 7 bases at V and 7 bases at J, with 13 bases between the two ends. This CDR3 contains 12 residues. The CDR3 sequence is CASTRTEFEAFF. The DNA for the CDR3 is TGTGCCAGCACCAGGACAGAGTTTGAAGCTTTCTTT.

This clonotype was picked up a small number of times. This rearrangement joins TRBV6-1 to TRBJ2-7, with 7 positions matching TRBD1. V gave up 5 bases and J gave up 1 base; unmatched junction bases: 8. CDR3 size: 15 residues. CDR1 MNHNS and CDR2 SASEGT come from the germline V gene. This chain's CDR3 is CASSPTGLGSYEQYF. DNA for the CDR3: TGTGCCAGCAGTCCGACAGGGCTAGGGTCCTACGAGCAGTACTTC.

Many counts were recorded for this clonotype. CDR3 sequence reads: CASTRIRQGAHQETQYF. The CDR3 DNA sequence: TGTGCCAGCACCAGAATCCGACAGGGGGCACACCAAGAGACCCAGTACTTC. V and J are TRBV12-3 or TRBV12-4 and TRBJ2-5, with 10 nucleotides matching TRBD1. The CDR3 loop spans 17 amino acids. The V and J ends lost 7 bases and 0 bases, in that order; junction bases with no gene match: 11.